This T cell receptor beta chain was sequenced for a study of shared clonotypes between healthy human individuals. Turning to the study itself: CD4 naive and CD4 memory each took three plates per donor, while CD8 naive took two and CD8 memory one. Study outcomes and limitations: Naive subsets generally had larger estimated richness than memory subsets.

Trimming shortened V by 8 bases and J by 3 bases, and 14 bases separated the two germline ends. The CDR3 spans 13 residues. CDR1 MDHEN and CDR2 SYDVKM come from the germline V gene. The donor population consisted of healthy HIV-negative adults with no recent acute infections or vaccinations. Naive CD45RA+ and memory CD45RA-negative subsets were split from CD4+ cells. On this clone: Its antigen is currently unknown.

Profiling relied on immunoSEQ multiplex PCR, and the TCRdb table lists in-frame clones only, not all of them. The sample consists of some 980,000 clones, approximately 80% of them appearing once. The specimen sequenced was memory CD4+ T cells sorted from blood. Subset described: CD45RA-negative fraction. The chain carries TRBV28 and TRBJ2-7; D call uncertain. The receptor was derived from a man aged 18 to 30 in good health. In nucleotides, the CDR3 is TGTGCCAGCGCGAGGATGGGGAACTACGAGCAGTACTTC. It encodes CASARMGNYEQYF.